This T cell receptor (beta chain) comes out of a study of control samples from healthy donors and cancer patients (TCRdb year 2020). CDR1 and CDR2 are drawn from the germline V gene: MNHEY, SVGAGI. Including the terminal cysteine and phenylalanine, the CDR3 comprises 14 residues. The retained sequence is limited to the CDR3, 42 bases, with the frame set at the first base. V was cut back by 2 bases and J by 4 bases, leaving a gap of 9 bases between them. The library was prepared using the immunoSEQ multiplex PCR assay. TCRdb obtained this table from immuneACCESS and retained in-frame rearrangements with V and J assigned. These tables miss some clones; where compared with another copy, unresolved V genes account for less than half of the shortfall, and the remainder is unexplained. The sample profile shows approximately 69,000 clones; approximately 89% of them were found once. 5% to 6.5% of the sample is taken by the ten largest.

With regard to this clone: It lacks a known antigen. Nothing much larger sits one base from this clone, and base qualities are not available.

The TCR originated in a man aged 55 to 70 with colorectal cancer. The specimen sequenced was PBMCs. The V and J genes are TRBV6-5 and TRBJ2-1; tentative D gene TRBD2, with 6 bases matching. In nucleotides, the sequence is TGTGCCAGCAGTTACAGGGAGGAGTACAATGAGCAGTTCTTC. The translation is CASSYREEYNEQFF.